Listed below are T cell receptor beta chains from one sample, sequenced in a study of blood T cells in healthy people across ages. Using its own MiXCR run on the 5' RACE reads, TCRdb lists one record per CDR3 protein. Among roughly 1,100,000 distinct CDR3 sequences listed, about 23% were seen once. These data also formed part of another study, on T cells of mothers and their children.

Sequencing was done on a sample of blood. These receptors were collected from a girl aged 2 to 10 in good health. CDR3s include the opening cysteine and the closing phenylalanine or tryptophan. Fields, in order: V gene, D gene, clone size, J gene, CDR3 protein, CDR3 DNA. D genes are given only for firm matches. A row's size may be missing; if present it is once, few, many or a size class.

v_call: TRBV11-3; d_call: -; clone_size: -; j_call: TRBJ1-4; cdr3_aa: CASSSRDGANEKLFF; cdr3_nt: TGTGCCAGCAGCTCCCGGGACGGGGCAAATGAAAAACTGTTTTTT
v_call: TRBV11-2; d_call: -; clone_size: -; j_call: TRBJ1-4; cdr3_aa: CASSLSSRGSEKLFF; cdr3_nt: TGTGCCAGCAGCTTATCCTCCAGGGGAAGTGAAAAACTGTTTTTT
v_call: TRBV9; d_call: -; clone_size: few; j_call: TRBJ1-1; cdr3_aa: CASSTDGMNTEAFF; cdr3_nt: TGTGCCAGCAGCACAGACGGAATGAACACTGAAGCTTTCTTT
v_call: TRBV10-3; d_call: -; clone_size: -; j_call: TRBJ1-4; cdr3_aa: CAISESFASDNEKLFF; cdr3_nt: TGTGCCATCAGTGAGTCATTCGCCAGTGATAATGAAAAACTGTTTTTT
v_call: TRBV6-1; d_call: TRBD1; clone_size: few; j_call: TRBJ2-4; cdr3_aa: CASSPLRTGWDIQYF; cdr3_nt: TGTGCCAGCAGCCCACTCAGGACAGGGTGGGACATTCAGTACTTC
v_call: TRBV29-1; d_call: -; clone_size: -; j_call: TRBJ1-2; cdr3_aa: CSVPGEFYGYTF; cdr3_nt: TGCAGCGTTCCGGGGGAGTTCTATGGCTACACCTTC
v_call: TRBV7-9; d_call: -; clone_size: -; j_call: TRBJ2-1; cdr3_aa: CASRLIMGVSYNEQFF; cdr3_nt: TGTGCCAGCAGATTAATCATGGGGGTGTCCTACAATGAGCAGTTCTTC
v_call: TRBV2; d_call: TRBD2; clone_size: -; j_call: TRBJ2-3; cdr3_aa: CASRIAGGNTDTQYF; cdr3_nt: TGTGCCAGCAGGATAGCGGGGGGCAACACAGATACGCAGTATTTT
v_call: TRBV7-9; d_call: TRBD1; clone_size: many; j_call: TRBJ2-7; cdr3_aa: CASSLRDRGYEQYF; cdr3_nt: TGTGCCAGCAGCTTGCGGGACAGGGGATACGAGCAGTACTTC
v_call: TRBV11-2; d_call: -; clone_size: few; j_call: TRBJ2-3; cdr3_aa: CASSEEGRSTDTQYF; cdr3_nt: TGTGCCAGCAGCGAGGAGGGCAGGAGCACAGATACGCAGTATTTT
v_call: TRBV29-1; d_call: -; clone_size: -; j_call: TRBJ2-7; cdr3_aa: CSVLDGSYEQYF; cdr3_nt: TGCAGCGTTCTCGACGGTTCCTACGAGCAGTACTTC
v_call: TRBV11-2; d_call: -; clone_size: -; j_call: TRBJ1-1; cdr3_aa: CASNTPEGSEAFF; cdr3_nt: TGTGCCAGCAACACTCCGGAGGGCAGTGAAGCTTTCTTT
v_call: TRBV6-5; d_call: -; clone_size: -; j_call: TRBJ1-2; cdr3_aa: CASKDTGNYGYTF; cdr3_nt: TGTGCCAGCAAGGACACCGGGAACTATGGCTACACCTTC
v_call: TRBV11-2; d_call: -; clone_size: -; j_call: TRBJ1-3; cdr3_aa: CANSSGRGPGDTIYF; cdr3_nt: TGTGCCAACAGCTCAGGACGAGGCCCTGGGGACACCATATATTTT
v_call: TRBV20-1; d_call: -; clone_size: few; j_call: TRBJ2-7; cdr3_aa: CSARGTTSYEQYF; cdr3_nt: TGCAGTGCTAGAGGAACCACATCCTACGAGCAGTACTTC
v_call: TRBV2; d_call: -; clone_size: -; j_call: TRBJ2-5; cdr3_aa: CASSEGWEVGETQYF; cdr3_nt: TGTGCCAGCAGTGAAGGGTGGGAGGTTGGAGAGACCCAGTACTTC
v_call: TRBV6-5; d_call: TRBD1; clone_size: few; j_call: TRBJ1-6; cdr3_aa: CASSSTGFGSPLHF; cdr3_nt: TGTGCCAGCAGTTCGACAGGGTTCGGTTCACCCCTCCACTTT
v_call: TRBV12-3/TRBV12-4; d_call: -; clone_size: many; j_call: TRBJ1-2; cdr3_aa: CASHLPGHRHYGYTF; cdr3_nt: TGTGCCAGTCACCTACCAGGACACCGCCATTATGGCTACACCTTC
v_call: TRBV19; d_call: TRBD1; clone_size: -; j_call: TRBJ1-2; cdr3_aa: CASSADRGKYYGYTF; cdr3_nt: TGTGCCAGTAGCGCGGACAGGGGAAAATACTATGGCTACACCTTC
v_call: TRBV4-2; d_call: -; clone_size: few; j_call: TRBJ2-5; cdr3_aa: CASSQDLTQETQYF; cdr3_nt: TGTGCCAGCAGCCAAGATCTCACGCAAGAGACCCAGTACTTC
v_call: TRBV5-4; d_call: TRBD2; clone_size: -; j_call: TRBJ2-5; cdr3_aa: CASSPWASGYQETQYF; cdr3_nt: TGTGCCAGCAGCCCTTGGGCTAGCGGTTACCAAGAGACCCAGTACTTC
v_call: TRBV29-1; d_call: -; clone_size: -; j_call: TRBJ2-1; cdr3_aa: CSVRPQTANNEQFF; cdr3_nt: TGCAGCGTCCGGCCCCAAACAGCAAACAATGAGCAGTTCTTC
v_call: TRBV27; d_call: -; clone_size: -; j_call: TRBJ1-1; cdr3_aa: CASISSLDRHQAEAFF; cdr3_nt: TGTGCCAGCATATCTAGTCTGGACCGCCACCAGGCTGAAGCTTTCTTT
v_call: TRBV5-6; d_call: -; clone_size: few; j_call: TRBJ2-5; cdr3_aa: CASSFRNGEQETQYF; cdr3_nt: TGTGCCAGCAGCTTTCGGAACGGAGAGCAAGAGACCCAGTACTTC
v_call: TRBV7-3; d_call: TRBD1; clone_size: -; j_call: TRBJ1-2; cdr3_aa: CASSPTKQGSSFYGYTF; cdr3_nt: TGTGCCAGCAGCCCGACCAAACAGGGGTCAAGCTTCTATGGCTACACCTTC
v_call: TRBV9; d_call: -; clone_size: -; j_call: TRBJ2-1; cdr3_aa: CASSVGSGSVLGNEQFF; cdr3_nt: TGTGCCAGCAGCGTAGGATCTGGATCCGTTCTCGGTAATGAGCAGTTCTTC
v_call: TRBV24-1; d_call: -; clone_size: few; j_call: TRBJ2-1; cdr3_aa: CATRDRLMGEQFF; cdr3_nt: TGTGCCACCAGAGACAGGTTGATGGGTGAGCAGTTCTTC
v_call: TRBV25-1; d_call: -; clone_size: -; j_call: TRBJ2-5; cdr3_aa: CASSDLWRQVETQYF; cdr3_nt: TGTGCCAGCAGTGACCTTTGGCGACAAGTCGAGACCCAGTACTTC
v_call: TRBV7-2; d_call: -; clone_size: -; j_call: TRBJ1-4; cdr3_aa: CASSDYEGKLFF; cdr3_nt: TGTGCCAGCAGCGACTACGAGGGAAAACTGTTTTTT
v_call: TRBV29-1; d_call: TRBD1; clone_size: -; j_call: TRBJ1-1; cdr3_aa: CSVEGDRPQSRGNTEAFF; cdr3_nt: TGCAGCGTTGAAGGGGACAGACCTCAATCCAGGGGAAACACTGAAGCTTTCTTT
v_call: TRBV12-3/TRBV12-4; d_call: -; clone_size: -; j_call: TRBJ2-2; cdr3_aa: CASSASGSPTGELFF; cdr3_nt: TGTGCCAGCAGCGCATCCGGGTCTCCCACCGGGGAGCTGTTTTTT
v_call: TRBV6-2/TRBV6-3; d_call: TRBD1; clone_size: -; j_call: TRBJ1-1; cdr3_aa: CASSYEDRVDMNTEAFF; cdr3_nt: TGTGCCAGCAGTTACGAGGACAGGGTGGACATGAACACTGAAGCTTTCTTT
v_call: TRBV5-1; d_call: TRBD2; clone_size: few; j_call: TRBJ2-1; cdr3_aa: CASSLASGGEYNEQFF; cdr3_nt: TGCGCCAGCAGCTTGGCTAGCGGGGGGGAATACAATGAGCAGTTCTTC
v_call: TRBV6-5; d_call: TRBD1; clone_size: few; j_call: TRBJ2-1; cdr3_aa: CASSLGQGDDEQFF; cdr3_nt: TGTGCCAGCAGTTTGGGACAGGGGGACGATGAGCAGTTCTTC
v_call: TRBV28; d_call: -; clone_size: -; j_call: TRBJ2-1; cdr3_aa: CASSGTSSEQFF; cdr3_nt: TGTGCCAGCAGTGGGACTTCTTCTGAGCAGTTCTTC
v_call: TRBV7-6; d_call: -; clone_size: few; j_call: TRBJ2-7; cdr3_aa: CASSAEGGRYEQYF; cdr3_nt: TGTGCCAGCAGCGCTGAGGGGGGGCGATACGAGCAGTACTTC
v_call: TRBV4-2; d_call: -; clone_size: -; j_call: TRBJ1-2; cdr3_aa: CASSQVGGPANYYGYTF; cdr3_nt: TGTGCCAGCAGCCAAGTAGGGGGACCAGCTAACTACTATGGCTACACCTTC
v_call: TRBV29-1; d_call: -; clone_size: few; j_call: TRBJ1-2; cdr3_aa: CSVKPTANYGYTF; cdr3_nt: TGCAGCGTTAAGCCAACAGCTAACTATGGCTACACCTTC